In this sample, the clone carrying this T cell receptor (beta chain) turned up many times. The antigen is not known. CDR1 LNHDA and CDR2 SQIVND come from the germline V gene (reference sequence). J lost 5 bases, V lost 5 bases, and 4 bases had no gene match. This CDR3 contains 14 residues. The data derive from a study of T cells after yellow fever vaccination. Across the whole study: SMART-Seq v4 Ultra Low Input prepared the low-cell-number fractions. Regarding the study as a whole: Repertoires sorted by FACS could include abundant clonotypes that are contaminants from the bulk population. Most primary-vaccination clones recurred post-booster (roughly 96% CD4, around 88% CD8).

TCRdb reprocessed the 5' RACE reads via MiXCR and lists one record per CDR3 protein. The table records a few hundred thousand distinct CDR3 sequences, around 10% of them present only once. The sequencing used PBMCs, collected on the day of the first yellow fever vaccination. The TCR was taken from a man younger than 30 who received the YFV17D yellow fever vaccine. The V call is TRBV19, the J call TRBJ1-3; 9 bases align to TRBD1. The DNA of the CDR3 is TGTGCCAGTAGTGGGACAGGGCCCCGAAACACCATATATTTT. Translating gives CASSGTGPRNTIYF.